What follows is one T cell receptor (beta chain) and its context. CDR3 length: 14 residues. V was pared by 1 base and J by 6 bases, with 11 bases between. Per germline, CDR1 SGHTA and CDR2 FQGNSA. These data originate in a study of T cell responses to AZD1222 COVID-19 vaccine. Clones were sequenced by immunoSEQ multiplex PCR, and TCRdb holds only the in-frame ones, with some missing. The sample includes some 170,000 clones, around 94% of them seen just once. The TCR comes from an adult who received the AZD1222 COVID-19 vaccine. Sequencing used peripheral blood, obtained 28 days after the second AZD1222 dose. The chain recombines TRBV7-2 with TRBJ2-3; D perhaps matches TRBD2 (5 bases). This CDR3 reads CASSLGTRVDTQYF. Written as DNA, the CDR3 is TGTGCCAGCAGCTTAGGTACGAGGGTTGATACGCAGTATTTT.